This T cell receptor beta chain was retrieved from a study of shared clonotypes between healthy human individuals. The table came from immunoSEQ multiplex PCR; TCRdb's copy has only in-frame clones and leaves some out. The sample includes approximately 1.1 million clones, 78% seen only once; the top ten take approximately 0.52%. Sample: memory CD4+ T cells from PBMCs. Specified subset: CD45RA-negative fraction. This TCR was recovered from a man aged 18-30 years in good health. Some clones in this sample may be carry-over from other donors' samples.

The CDR3 DNA sequence: TGTGCCACCAGCAGAGAGGTCGGGACAGGGGAATATGGCTACACCTTC. Amino acids: CATSREVGTGEYGYTF. The chain has TRBV15 and TRBJ1-2; 10 bases are a match to TRBD1. Germline V gene lookup returns CDR1 LNHNV and CDR2 YYDKDF (reference sequence). The J segment lost 5 bases and the V segment lost 0 bases, leaving 6 bases of the junction unmatched. The CDR3 spans 16 residues.